This T cell receptor beta chain is drawn from a study of CD8+CD57+ T cells in acquired aplastic anemia. The overall study: Healthy donor CD4+ cell samples had a mean of roughly 10 million reads.

Notes on the study in general: Around 30 was the count of CD8+ CDR3 sequences that patients shared with controls.

TCR beta VDJ and CDR3 profiles were obtained from a genomic DNA template. TCRdb fed the reads into MiXCR, producing one record per CDR3 protein. Here the sample spans 110,000 or so distinct CDR3 sequences, roughly 51% being singletons. With respect to this clonotype: Antigen: not known.

Germline trimming cut 6 bases from V and 10 bases from J; bases unmatched to any gene: 7. The CDR3 is 11 residues long. CDR1 and CDR2 from the germline V gene are SQVTM and ANQGSEA. This clonotype was obtained from a human donor in good health, serving as a control. The sample taken for sequencing was sorted CD4+, CD8+, or CD8+CD57+ T cells (not recorded which) from PBMCs. This sequence joins TRBV29-1 and TRBJ1-1; 8 positions match TRBD1. CDR3 sequence: CSVVQGDGAFF. For the CDR3, the DNA is TGCAGCGTCGTACAGGGGGATGGAGCTTTCTTT.